This entry lists 25 T cell receptor beta chains sequenced from one sample in a study of cytomegalovirus exposure and HLA in healthy donors. The primer mix had 60 Vbeta and 13 Jbeta primers. Clones were read by immunoSEQ multiplex PCR, and TCRdb kept only the in-frame ones, dropping some. The sample consists of 200,000 or so clones, about 80% of them appearing once. Source material: PBMCs. Every receptor here comes from a woman aged 18-29 years in good health and CMV-seropositive.

The rearrangement uses TRBV7-9 and TRBJ2-5; 7 bases align to TRBD1. Germline assignment: CDR1 SEHNR and CDR2 FQNEAQ (reference sequence). The V gene end was trimmed by 5 bases and the J gene end by 7 bases; junction bases not matched to a gene: 10. The CDR3 runs to 14 residues. CDR3 sequence: CASSDSGQLGTQYF. CDR3 DNA: TGTGCCAGCAGCGACTCGGGACAGCTCGGGACCCAGTACTTC.

This rearrangement joins TRBV2 to TRBJ1-1; 7 nucleotides match TRBD1. Germline V lookup: CDR1 SNHLY, CDR2 FYNNEI. This CDR3 comprises 17 residues. Losses at the gene ends were 10 bases for V and 5 bases for J; bases not matched to a gene: 22. CDR3 coding DNA: TGTGCCACCCAAAGGGGGTCGGCAGGGGGTGTAGGGACTGAAGCTTTCTTT. Translated: CATQRGSAGGVGTEAFF. The full variable domain, completed using reference TRBV2 and TRBJ1-1, is EPEVTQTPSHQVTQMGQEVILRCVPISNHLYFYWYRQILGQKVEFLVSFYNNEISEKSEIFDDQFSVERPDGSNFTLKIRSTKLEDSAMYFCATQRGSAGGVGTEAFFGQGTRLTVV.

The chain employs TRBV7-9 and TRBJ2-2, with D perhaps TRBD1 (6 bases). From germline, CDR1 is SEHNR and CDR2 FQNEAQ (reference sequence). This CDR3 comprises 14 residues. V lost 5 bases, J lost 7 bases, and 14 bases lay in between. CDR3 residues: CASSPTGPNGELFF. DNA of the CDR3: TGTGCCAGCAGCCCCACAGGGCCCAACGGGGAGCTGTTTTTT. Drawing the rest from reference TRBV7-9 and TRBJ2-2, the complete variable domain is DTGVSQNPRHKITKRGQNVTFRCDPISEHNRLYWYRQTLGQGPEFLTYFQNEAQLEKSRLLSDRFSAERPKGSFSTLEIQRTEQGDSAMYLCASSPTGPNGELFFGEGSRLTVL.

Here the CDR3 reads CASSESRVPPAGELFF. The CDR3 nucleotides read TGTGCCAGCAGTGAGTCTCGGGTGCCCCCGGCCGGGGAGCTGTTTTTT. The chain employs TRBV25-1 and TRBJ2-2, with D uncertain. The CDR3 has 16 residues. Looked up from germline, CDR1 is MGHDK and CDR2 is SYGVNS. The V and J ends lost 3 bases and 6 bases respectively, with 17 bases between them. The full variable domain, its missing parts supplied by reference TRBV25-1 and TRBJ2-2, is EADIYQTPRYLVIGTGKKITLECSQTMGHDKMYWYQQDPGMELHLIHYSYGVNSTEKGDLSSESTVSRIRTEHFPLTLESARPSHTSQYLCASSESRVPPAGELFFGEGSRLTVL.

The genes are TRBV21-1 and TRBJ1-2. TRBV21-1 is listed as a pseudogene. The CDR3 totals 16 residues. CDR3 in DNA: TGTGCCAGCAGCCTAAACGGGGAGGAGAGGAACTATGGCTACACCTTC. Its translation: CASSLNGEERNYGYTF.

The rearrangement links TRBV7-8 to TRBJ2-5; 11 bases map to TRBD1. Germline loops: CDR1 SGHVS, CDR2 FQNEAQ. CDR3 size: 16 residues. With V trimmed by 10 bases and J by 3 bases, 13 bases remained unmatched. CDR3 amino acids: CATWTYGGQGEETQYF. DNA for the CDR3: TGTGCCACCTGGACCTACGGGGGACAGGGGGAAGAGACCCAGTACTTC.

The chain is built from TRBV2 and TRBJ1-4; TRBD1 is a possible D gene (5 bases). Trimming took 2 bases from V and 7 from J, leaving 11 bases between them. From germline, CDR1 is SNHLY and CDR2 FYNNEI. This CDR3 comprises 14 residues. The CDR3 region has the DNA TGTGCCAGCAGTGAACTTGGGGCTGGTGAAAAACTGTTTTTT. Translated, it gives CASSELGAGEKLFF.

The chain has TRBV6-1 and TRBJ1-1; 7 nucleotides agree with TRBD1. The CDR3 runs to 14 residues. Germline V gene sequence: CDR1 MNHNS, CDR2 SASEGT. V trimming: 4 bases; J trimming: 1 base; junction bases outside the gene matches: 3. CDR3 sequence (DNA): TGTGCCAGCAGTGTCCGGACAGGGAACACTGAAGCTTTCTTT. Its translation: CASSVRTGNTEAFF.

Only one count was recorded for this clone. J is TRBJ2-6 and V is TRBV5-6, with D possibly TRBD2 on 5 matching bases. Germline CDR1 reads SGHDT; CDR2 reads YYEEEE. V lost 5 bases, J lost 1 base, and 10 bases lay in between. The CDR3 is 15 residues long. The CDR3 loop reads CASSPGFSGANVLTF. The CDR3 bases are TGTGCCAGCAGTCCGGGGTTTTCTGGGGCCAACGTCCTGACTTTC.

V gene TRBV28 combines with J gene TRBJ1-1; unclear D gene. Germline V gives CDR1 MDHEN, CDR2 SYDVKM. This CDR3 has 12 amino acids. V was trimmed by 3 bases and J by 6 bases, leaving 8 bases between them. The CDR3 sequence is CASSLGRAEAFF. CDR3 nucleotides: TGTGCCAGCAGTTTGGGTCGGGCTGAAGCTTTCTTT.

This chain connects TRBV10-2 to TRBJ2-5; 9 bases are a match to TRBD2. The CDR3 totals 14 residues. Trimming cost V 5 bases and J 1 base; bases outside gene matches: 2. Germline-derived CDR1 and CDR2 are WSHSY and SAAADI. The DNA of the CDR3 is TGCGCCAGCAGTAGCGGGGGGTCCCAAGAGACCCAGTACTTC. Protein sequence: CASSSGGSQETQYF.

The CDR3, as DNA: TGTGCCTGGGATCAGGGGGCGGTAAGCAATCAGCCCCAGCATTTT. Protein product: CAWDQGAVSNQPQHF. The rearrangement links TRBV30 to TRBJ1-5; 8 nucleotides agree with TRBD1. V dropped 5 bases and J dropped 1; count of bases not matched to a gene: 7. This CDR3 contains 15 residues. Germline CDR1 is GTSNPN and CDR2 is SVGIG (reference sequence). Filled out from reference TRBV30 and TRBJ1-5, the complete variable domain reads SQTIHQWPATLVQPVGSPLSLECTVEGTSNPNLYWYRQAAGRGLQLLFYSVGIGQISSEVPQNLSASRPQDRQFILSSKKLLLSDSGFYLCAWDQGAVSNQPQHFGDGTRLSIL.

This chain uses TRBV7-9 with TRBJ1-5; perhaps TRBD1 as D (6 bases). Trimming stripped 6 bases from V and 5 bases from J, with 20 bases between. CDR3 length: 16 amino acids. The V gene's germline CDR1 is SEHNR and CDR2 FQNEAQ (reference sequence). CDR3 in DNA: TGTGCCAGCAGTAGGGGGGCGGGGGGATGGGATCAGCCCCAGCATTTT. Translating gives CASSRGAGGWDQPQHF.

This chain joins TRBV19 and TRBJ2-7; D is perhaps TRBD1 (6 bases). Germline CDR1 LNHDA, CDR2 SQIVND (reference sequence). The CDR3 has 14 amino acids. V lost 4 bases and J 2 bases, leaving 12 bases between the germline ends. In DNA form, the CDR3 reads TGTGCCAGTAGTAGAGGGACACAACCCTACGAGCAGTACTTC. It is translated as CASSRGTQPYEQYF.

This chain uses TRBV2 with TRBJ1-2; 8 nucleotides align to TRBD1. This CDR3 has 14 amino acids. CDR1 is SNHLY, CDR2 FYNNEI, per germline. V lost 6 bases, J lost 4 bases, and 7 bases stayed unmatched. The CDR3 DNA reads as TGTGCCAGCAGATTATCAGGGGGCGCCTATGGCTACACCTTC. It yields the protein CASRLSGGAYGYTF. Drawing the rest from reference TRBV2 and TRBJ1-2, the complete variable domain is EPEVTQTPSHQVTQMGQEVILRCVPISNHLYFYWYRQILGQKVEFLVSFYNNEISEKSEIFDDQFSVERPDGSNFTLKIRSTKLEDSAMYFCASRLSGGAYGYTFGSGTRLTVV.

The chain carries TRBV19 and TRBJ2-1; 11 bases align to TRBD2. Germline CDR1 reads LNHDA; CDR2 reads SQIVND (reference sequence). V shed 3 bases and J 3 bases; nucleotides not matched to a gene: 4. The CDR3 has 16 amino acids. DNA of the CDR3: TGTGCCAGTAGTATGGGTAGCGGGGGGGACTACAATGAGCAGTTCTTC. Its translation is CASSMGSGGDYNEQFF.

The chain has TRBV7-3 and TRBJ2-1, with 9 bases identical to TRBD2. Germline V gives CDR1 SGHTA, CDR2 FQGTGA. The CDR3 runs 17 residues. With V trimmed by 0 bases and J by 5 bases, 8 bases remained unmatched. This CDR3 is CASSLTRGSGGHNEQFF. DNA of the CDR3: TGTGCCAGCAGCTTAACCCGGGGTAGCGGGGGTCACAATGAGCAGTTCTTC.

CDR3 coding DNA: TGTGCCAGCAGCGTACCCGGGAGGCCTCAGACCTTC. Encoded protein: CASSVPGRPQTF. The chain joins TRBV11-2 to TRBJ1-2; D gene ambiguous. This CDR3 spans 12 amino acids. Germline V gives CDR1 SGHAT, CDR2 FQNNGV. Trimming stripped 5 bases from V and 14 bases from J, with 18 bases between. Variable domain in full (rest from reference TRBV11-2 and TRBJ1-2): EAGVAQSPRYKIIEKRQSVAFWCNPISGHATLYWYQQILGQGPKLLIQFQNNGVVDDSQLPKDRFSAERLKGVDSTLKIQPAKLEDSAVYLCASSVPGRPQTFGSGTRLTVV.

The chain joins TRBV19 to TRBJ2-5; TRBD1 might be the D (6 bases). Germline assignment: CDR1 LNHDA and CDR2 SQIVND (reference sequence). The V gene lost 3 bases and the J gene lost 5 bases, with 10 bases spanning the gap. This CDR3 spans 13 amino acids. The CDR3 reads CASSIQGSETQYF. CDR3 nucleotide sequence: TGTGCCAGTAGTATCCAGGGGTCGGAGACCCAGTACTTC. Full variable domain (remainder filled in from reference TRBV19 and TRBJ2-5): DGGITQSPKYLFRKEGQNVTLSCEQNLNHDAMYWYRQDPGQGLRLIYYSQIVNDFQKGDIAEGYSVSREKKESFPLTVTSAQKNPTAFYLCASSIQGSETQYFGPGTRLLVL.

This chain links TRBV6-1 with TRBJ1-6, with 7 nucleotides matching TRBD1. This CDR3 comprises 15 residues. Germline values: CDR1 MNHNS, CDR2 SASEGT. Trimming cost V 4 bases and J 7 bases; bases outside gene matches: 7. In DNA, the CDR3 is TGTGCCAGCAGTGGGGACAGCTTGGGGAATTCACCCCTCCACTTT. Its translation is CASSGDSLGNSPLHF.

The genes are TRBV5-6 and TRBJ2-2; 8 bases map to TRBD1. This CDR3 comprises 16 residues. CDR1 and CDR2 (germline): SGHDT, YYEEEE. The V and J ends lost 3 bases and 4 bases, in that order; junction bases with no gene match: 8. The CDR3 bases are TGTGCCAGCAGCTCTACCGGGACAGGTTTCACCGGGGAGCTGTTTTTT. Protein: CASSSTGTGFTGELFF.

This chain's CDR3 is CASSSGQGYEQYF. As DNA, the CDR3 is TGTGCCAGTAGTTCGGGACAGGGCTACGAGCAGTACTTC. This rearrangement joins TRBV19 to TRBJ2-7; 9 nucleotides line up with TRBD1. V lost 5 bases to trimming and J lost 3 bases; unmatched junction nucleotides: 2. This CDR3 has 13 residues. The germline CDR1 and CDR2 sequences are LNHDA and SQIVND (reference sequence).

The chain recombines TRBV7-3 with TRBJ2-5, with a possible D match to TRBD1 (6 bases). CDR1 SGHTA and CDR2 FQGTGA come from the germline V gene. The CDR3 is made up of 13 amino acids. Trimming took off 5 bases at V and 1 base at J, with 8 bases between the two ends. DNA for the CDR3: TGTGCCAGCAGCCGACAGGTCCAAGAGACCCAGTACTTC. This gives the protein CASSRQVQETQYF.

The chain combines TRBV28 with TRBJ2-3, with 7 bases identical to TRBD1. Germline CDR1 MDHEN, CDR2 SYDVKM. The length of the CDR3 is 16 residues. V gave up 6 bases and J gave up 2 bases; unmatched junction bases: 11. CDR3 protein: CASSSPRQGATDTQYF. In nucleotides, the CDR3 is TGTGCCAGCAGCTCCCCACGACAGGGCGCCACAGATACGCAGTATTTT.

J is TRBJ2-1 and V is TRBV5-6, with D possibly being TRBD2 (6 bases). V lost 4 bases and J lost 7, with 15 bases in between. The CDR3 contains 14 residues. Germline V gene sequence: CDR1 SGHDT, CDR2 YYEEEE. CDR3 region: CASSLEFGGNEQFF. As DNA, the CDR3 is TGTGCCAGCAGCCTCGAATTTGGGGGGAATGAGCAGTTCTTC. Drawing the rest from reference TRBV5-6 and TRBJ2-1, the complete variable domain is DAGVTQSPTHLIKTRGQQVTLRCSPKSGHDTVSWYQQALGQGPQFIFQYYEEEERQRGNFPDRFSGHQFPNYSSELNVNALLLGDSALYLCASSLEFGGNEQFFGPGTRLTVL.